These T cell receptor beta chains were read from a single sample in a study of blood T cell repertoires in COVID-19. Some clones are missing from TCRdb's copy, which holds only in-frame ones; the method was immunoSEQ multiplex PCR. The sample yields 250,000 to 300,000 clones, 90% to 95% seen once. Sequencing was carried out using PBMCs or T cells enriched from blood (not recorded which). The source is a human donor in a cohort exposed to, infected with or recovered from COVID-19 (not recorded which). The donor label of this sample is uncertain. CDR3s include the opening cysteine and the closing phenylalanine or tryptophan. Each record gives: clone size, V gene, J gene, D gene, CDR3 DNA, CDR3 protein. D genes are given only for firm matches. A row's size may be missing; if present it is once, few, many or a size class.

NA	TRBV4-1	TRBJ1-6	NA	TGCGCCAGCAGCCATTACCTTTCGGGGGAGTATAATTCACCCCTCCACTTT	CASSHYLSGEYNSPLHF
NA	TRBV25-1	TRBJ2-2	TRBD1	TGTGCCAGCAGTTCCCGACAGGGGGGGAACGGGGAGCTGTTTTTT	CASSSRQGGNGELFF
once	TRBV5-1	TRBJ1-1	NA	TGCGCCAGCAGCTTGGTTCGGGGAGGGAGCACTGAAGCTTTCTTT	CASSLVRGGSTEAFF
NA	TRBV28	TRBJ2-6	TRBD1	TGTGCCAGCAGTTGGGGGACAGGGGGCGCGTTGGGGGCCAACGTCCTGACTTTC	CASSWGTGGALGANVLTF
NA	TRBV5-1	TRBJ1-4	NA	TGCGCCAGCAGCTTGGGGACATTGACAACTAATGAAAAACTGTTTTTT	CASSLGTLTTNEKLFF
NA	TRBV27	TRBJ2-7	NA	TGTGCCAGCAGTTTAGAGGGAAGCGGCTCCTACGAGCAGTACTTC	CASSLEGSGSYEQYF
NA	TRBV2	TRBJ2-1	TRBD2	TGTGCCAGCAGTGATCGAGCGGGAAGTAATGAGCAGTTCTTC	CASSDRAGSNEQFF
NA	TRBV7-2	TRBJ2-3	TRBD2	TGTGCCTCAACGACCGGGGCGGGGGGACTAGATACGCAGTATTTT	CASTTGAGGLDTQYF
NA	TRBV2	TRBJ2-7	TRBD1	TGTGCCAGCAGTCTGATACAGGGGAACGAGCAGTACTTC	CASSLIQGNEQYF
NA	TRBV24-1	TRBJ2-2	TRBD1	TGTGCCACCAGGGGGACAGGGGGCCCCGGGGAGCTGTTTTTT	CATRGTGGPGELFF
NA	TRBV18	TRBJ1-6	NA	TGTGCCAGCTCACCACAGGGGCCTAATTCACCCCTCCACTTT	CASSPQGPNSPLHF
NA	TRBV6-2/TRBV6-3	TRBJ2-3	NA	TGTGCCAGCAGTTACTCGGGCAGGTTCACAGATACGCAGTATTTT	CASSYSGRFTDTQYF
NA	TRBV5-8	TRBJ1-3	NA	TGTGCCACGGGACGACAGGCCGTCTCTGGAAACACCATATATTTT	CATGRQAVSGNTIYF
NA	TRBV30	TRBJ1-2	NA	TGTGCCTGGAGCCCCTTCCTCGTCCTCTATGGCTACACCTTC	CAWSPFLVLYGYTF
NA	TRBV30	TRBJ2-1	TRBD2	TGTGCCTGGAGTAAGACTAGCGGGGGTTGGAATGAGCAGTTCTTC	CAWSKTSGGWNEQFF
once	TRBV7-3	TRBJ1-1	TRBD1	TGTGCCAGCAGCTCAGGGGGCAGCACTGAAGCTTTCTTT	CASSSGGSTEAFF
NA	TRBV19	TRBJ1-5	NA	TGTGCCAGTAGTAGGGCAGAACCGAATCAGCCCCAGCATTTT	CASSRAEPNQPQHF
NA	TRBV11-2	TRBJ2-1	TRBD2	TGTGCCAGCAGCTTCCTAACTAGCGGGGTATACAATGAGCAGTTCTTC	CASSFLTSGVYNEQFF
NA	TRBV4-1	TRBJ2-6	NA	TGCGCCAGCAGCCAAGATCCAGGGCTAGGGGCCAACGTCCTGACTTTC	CASSQDPGLGANVLTF
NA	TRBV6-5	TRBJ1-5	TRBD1	TGTGCCAGCAGGGGACAGGCCAATCAGCCCCAGCATTTT	CASRGQANQPQHF
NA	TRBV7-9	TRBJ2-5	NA	TGTGCCAGCAGCTCCAGTTTGGGCACCCAGTACTTC	CASSSSLGTQYF
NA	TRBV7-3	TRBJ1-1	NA	TGTGCCAGCAGGGCCACAGAGAACACTGAAGCTTTCTTT	CASRATENTEAFF
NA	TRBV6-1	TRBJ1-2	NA	TGTGCCAGCAGTGAGTTGGGGGCGCGAATGATCTATGGCTACACCTTC	CASSELGARMIYGYTF
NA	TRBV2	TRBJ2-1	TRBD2	TGTGCCAGCAGTGAAGCGCGTCGGTCGGACTCCCGGGGGGGGGCCCCACTACGAAATGAGCAGTTCTTC	CASSEARRSDSRGGAPLRNEQFF
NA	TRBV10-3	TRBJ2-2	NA	TGTGCCATCAGTGAGGGCCCCGGGGAGCTGTTTTTT	CAISEGPGELFF
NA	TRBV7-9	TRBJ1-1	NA	TGTGCCAGCAGCCTCCCATTATCCGCACAGGGAAACACTGAAGCTTTCTTT	CASSLPLSAQGNTEAFF
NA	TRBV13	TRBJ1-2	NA	TGTGCCAGCAGCTTAGTTTCAGTAAGGGGGTCCCTCTATGGCTACACCTTC	CASSLVSVRGSLYGYTF
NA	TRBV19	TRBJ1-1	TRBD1	TGTGCCAGTAGTTTCACCCACAGGGGAATCGCTGAAGCTTTCTTT	CASSFTHRGIAEAFF
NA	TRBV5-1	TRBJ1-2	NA	TGCGCCAGCAGCTTGGTTAGGGAGTATGGCTACACCTTC	CASSLVREYGYTF
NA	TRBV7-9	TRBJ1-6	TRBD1	TGTGCCAGCAGTCAGACAGGGGGGGCACCCCTCCACTTT	CASSQTGGAPLHF
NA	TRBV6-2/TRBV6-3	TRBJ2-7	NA	TGTGCCAGCAGTCGGCCCCCGGGACTTAGCTCCTACGAGCAGTACTTC	CASSRPPGLSSYEQYF
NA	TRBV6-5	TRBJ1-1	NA	TGTGCCAGCAGCACGGGCAGGGGGAACACTGAAGCTTTCTTT	CASSTGRGNTEAFF
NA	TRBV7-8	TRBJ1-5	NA	TGTGCCAGCAGCTTAGCCGGGGATAGCAATCAGCCCCAGCATTTT	CASSLAGDSNQPQHF
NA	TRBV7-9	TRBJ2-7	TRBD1	TGTGCCAGCAGCCCAGGGACAGTTAAACACGAGCAGTACTTC	CASSPGTVKHEQYF
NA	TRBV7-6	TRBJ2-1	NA	TGTGCCAGCAGCTCACCTAGTACGAGCTCCTACAATGAGCAGTTCTTC	CASSSPSTSSYNEQFF
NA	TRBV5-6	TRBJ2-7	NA	TGTGCCAGCAGCTTCTCGATAGTCTCCGAGCAGTACTTC	CASSFSIVSEQYF
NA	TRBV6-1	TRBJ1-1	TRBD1	TGTGCCAGCAGTGACACCCCGGGACAGGGCGGCACTGAAGCTTTCTTT	CASSDTPGQGGTEAFF
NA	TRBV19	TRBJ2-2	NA	TGTGCCAGTAGTAGTACAGGGACGGCCGGGGAGCTGTTTTTT	CASSSTGTAGELFF
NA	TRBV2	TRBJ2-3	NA	TGTGCCAGCAGTCAGATGGCGACAGTGGGAGATACGCAGTATTTT	CASSQMATVGDTQYF
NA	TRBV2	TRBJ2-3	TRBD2	TGTGCCAGCCACGAGCGGGGCCCGGGTACGCAGTATTTT	CASHERGPGTQYF
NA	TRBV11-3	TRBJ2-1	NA	TGTGCCAGCAGCTCGTTCGGGGGGCGTGAGCAGTTCTTC	CASSSFGGREQFF
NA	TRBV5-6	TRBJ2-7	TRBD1	TGTGCCAGCAGCTTGGAGGGACAGGGGACCTACGAGCAGTACTTC	CASSLEGQGTYEQYF